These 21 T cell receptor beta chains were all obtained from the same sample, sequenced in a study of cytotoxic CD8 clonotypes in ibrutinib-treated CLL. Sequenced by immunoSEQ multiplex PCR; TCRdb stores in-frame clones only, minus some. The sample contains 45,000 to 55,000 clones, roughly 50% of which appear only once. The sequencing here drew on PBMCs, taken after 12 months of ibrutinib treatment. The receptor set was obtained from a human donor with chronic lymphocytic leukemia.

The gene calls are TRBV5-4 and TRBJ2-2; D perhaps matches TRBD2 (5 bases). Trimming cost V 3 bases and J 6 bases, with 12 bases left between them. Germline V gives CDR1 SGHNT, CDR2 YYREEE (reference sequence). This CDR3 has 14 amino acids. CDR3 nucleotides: TGTGCCAGCAGCTCCTATACTAGTCCCGGGGAGCTGTTTTTT. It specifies CASSSYTSPGELFF.

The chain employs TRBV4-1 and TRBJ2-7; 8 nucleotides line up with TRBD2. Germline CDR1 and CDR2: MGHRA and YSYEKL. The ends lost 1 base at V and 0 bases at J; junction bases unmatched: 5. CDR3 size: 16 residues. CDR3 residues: CASSQGGLGGSYEQYF. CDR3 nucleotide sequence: TGCGCCAGCAGCCAAGGGGGACTAGGTGGCTCCTACGAGCAGTACTTC.

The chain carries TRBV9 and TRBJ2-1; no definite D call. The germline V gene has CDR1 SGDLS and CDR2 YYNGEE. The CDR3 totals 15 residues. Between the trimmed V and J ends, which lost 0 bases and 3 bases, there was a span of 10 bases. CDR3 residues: CASSVGHSSYNEQFF. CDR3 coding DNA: TGTGCCAGCAGCGTAGGTCACAGTAGCTACAATGAGCAGTTCTTC.

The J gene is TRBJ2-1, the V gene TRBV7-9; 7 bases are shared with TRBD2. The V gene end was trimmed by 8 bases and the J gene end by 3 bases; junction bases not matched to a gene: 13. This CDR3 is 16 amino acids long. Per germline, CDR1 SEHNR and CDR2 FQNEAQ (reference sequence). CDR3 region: CASDLGGQGIYNEQFF. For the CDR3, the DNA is TGTGCCAGCGATCTGGGAGGGCAGGGAATCTACAATGAGCAGTTCTTC.

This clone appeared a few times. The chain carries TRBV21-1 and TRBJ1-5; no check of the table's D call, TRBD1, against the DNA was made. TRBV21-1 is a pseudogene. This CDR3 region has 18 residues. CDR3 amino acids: CARMFGTGVDNSNQPQHF. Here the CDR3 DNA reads TGTGCCAGGATGTTTGGGACAGGGGTCGATAATAGCAATCAGCCCCAGCATTTT.

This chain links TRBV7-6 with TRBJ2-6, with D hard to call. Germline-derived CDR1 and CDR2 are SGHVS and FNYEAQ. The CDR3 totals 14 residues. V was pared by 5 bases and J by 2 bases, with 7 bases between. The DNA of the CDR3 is TGTGCCAGCAGCACCTACCCTGGGGCCAACGTCCTGACTTTC. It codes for CASSTYPGANVLTF.

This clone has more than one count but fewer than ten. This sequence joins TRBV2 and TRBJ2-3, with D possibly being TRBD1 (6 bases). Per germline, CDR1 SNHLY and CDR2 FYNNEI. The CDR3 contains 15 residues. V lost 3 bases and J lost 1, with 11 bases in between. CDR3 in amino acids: CASSDGWGRTDTQYF. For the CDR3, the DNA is TGTGCCAGCAGTGATGGGTGGGGGCGCACAGATACGCAGTATTTT.

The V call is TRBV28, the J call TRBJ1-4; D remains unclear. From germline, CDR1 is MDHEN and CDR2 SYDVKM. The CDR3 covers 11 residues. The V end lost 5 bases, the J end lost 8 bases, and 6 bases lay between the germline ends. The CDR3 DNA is TGTGCCAGCAGTGGGGAAGAAAAACTGTTTTTT. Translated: CASSGEEKLFF.

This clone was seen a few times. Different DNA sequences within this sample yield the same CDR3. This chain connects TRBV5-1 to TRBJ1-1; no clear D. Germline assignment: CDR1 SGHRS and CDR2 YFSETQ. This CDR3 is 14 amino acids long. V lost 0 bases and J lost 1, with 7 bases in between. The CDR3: CASSLAAGNTEAFF. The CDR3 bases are TGCGCCAGCAGCTTGGCAGCAGGGAACACTGAAGCTTTCTTT. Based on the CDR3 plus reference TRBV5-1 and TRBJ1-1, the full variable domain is KAGVTQTPRYLIKTRGQQVTLSCSPISGHRSVSWYQQTPGQGLQFLFEYFSETQRNKGNFPGRFSGRQFSNSRSEMNVSTLELGDSALYLCASSLAAGNTEAFFGQGTRLTVV.

CDR3 DNA sequence: TGTGCCTGGCCGCGGCTGAAAGGGGAAAAACTGTTTTTT. Translation gives CAWPRLKGEKLFF. The chain has TRBV30 and TRBJ1-4; no clear D. Germline V gene data show CDR1 as GTSNPN and CDR2 as SVGIG (reference sequence). The CDR3 covers 13 residues. Trimming removed 5 bases at V and 8 bases at J, with 15 bases between.

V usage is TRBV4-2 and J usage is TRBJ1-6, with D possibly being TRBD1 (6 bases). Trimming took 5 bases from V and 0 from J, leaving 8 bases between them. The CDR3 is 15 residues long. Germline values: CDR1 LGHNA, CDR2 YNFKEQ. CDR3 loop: CASSTDSSYNSPLHF. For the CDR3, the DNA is TGTGCCAGCAGCACGGACAGCTCCTATAATTCACCCCTCCACTTT.

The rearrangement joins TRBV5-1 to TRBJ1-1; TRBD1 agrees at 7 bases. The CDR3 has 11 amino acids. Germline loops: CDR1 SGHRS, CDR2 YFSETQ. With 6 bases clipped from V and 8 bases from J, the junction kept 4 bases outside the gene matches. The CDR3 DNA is TGCGCCAGCACGGGGGACAGCGAAGCTTTCTTT. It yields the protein CASTGDSEAFF.

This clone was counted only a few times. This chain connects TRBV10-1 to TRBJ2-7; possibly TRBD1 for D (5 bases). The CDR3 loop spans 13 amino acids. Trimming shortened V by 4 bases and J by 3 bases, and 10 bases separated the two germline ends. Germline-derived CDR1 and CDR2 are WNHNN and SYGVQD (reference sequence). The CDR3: CASSGQDIYEQYF. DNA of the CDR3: TGCGCCAGCAGTGGGCAGGACATCTACGAGCAGTACTTC.

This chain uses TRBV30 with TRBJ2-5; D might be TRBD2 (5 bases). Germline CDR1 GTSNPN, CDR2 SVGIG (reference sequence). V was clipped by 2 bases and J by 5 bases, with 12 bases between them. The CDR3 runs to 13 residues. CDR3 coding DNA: TGTGCCTGGAGTCGGGGTTTTATGGAGACCCAGTACTTC. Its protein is CAWSRGFMETQYF.

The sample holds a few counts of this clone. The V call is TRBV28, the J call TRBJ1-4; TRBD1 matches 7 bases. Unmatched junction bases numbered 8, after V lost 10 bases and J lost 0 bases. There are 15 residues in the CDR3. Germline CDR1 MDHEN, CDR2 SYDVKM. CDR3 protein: CATDSGTATNEKLFF. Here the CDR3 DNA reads TGTGCCACCGACTCCGGGACAGCAACTAATGAAAAACTGTTTTTT.

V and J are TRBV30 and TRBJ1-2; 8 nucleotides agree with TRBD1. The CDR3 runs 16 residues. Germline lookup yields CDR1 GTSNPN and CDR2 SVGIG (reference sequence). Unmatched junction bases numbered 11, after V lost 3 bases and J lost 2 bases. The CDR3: CAWRHTSRDRNYGYTF. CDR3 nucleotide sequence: TGTGCCTGGAGACACACTTCCCGGGACAGGAACTATGGCTACACCTTC.

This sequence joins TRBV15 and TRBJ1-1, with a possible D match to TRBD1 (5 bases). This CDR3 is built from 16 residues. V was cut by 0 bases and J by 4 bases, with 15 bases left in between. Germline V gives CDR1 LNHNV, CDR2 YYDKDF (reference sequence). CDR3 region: CATSRDVGAGGTEAFF. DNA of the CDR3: TGTGCCACCAGCAGAGATGTAGGGGCGGGGGGCACTGAAGCTTTCTTT. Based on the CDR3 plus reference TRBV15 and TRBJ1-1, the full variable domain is DAMVIQNPRYQVTQFGKPVTLSCSQTLNHNVMYWYQQKSSQAPKLLFHYYDKDFNNEADTPDNFQSRRPNTSFCFLDIRSPGLGDTAMYLCATSRDVGAGGTEAFFGQGTRLTVV.

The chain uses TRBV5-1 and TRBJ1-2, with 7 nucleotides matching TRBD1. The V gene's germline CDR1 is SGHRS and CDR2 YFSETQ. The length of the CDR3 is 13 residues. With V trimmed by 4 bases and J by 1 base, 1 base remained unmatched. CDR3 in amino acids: CASSRDSNYGYTF. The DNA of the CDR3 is TGCGCCAGCAGCAGGGACAGTAACTATGGCTACACCTTC.

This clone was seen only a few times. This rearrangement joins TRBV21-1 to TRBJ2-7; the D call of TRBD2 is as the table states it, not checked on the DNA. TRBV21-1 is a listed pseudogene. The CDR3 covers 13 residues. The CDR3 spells CASTGTAPYEQYF. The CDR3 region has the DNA TGTGCCAGCACCGGGACTGCGCCCTACGAGCAGTACTTC.

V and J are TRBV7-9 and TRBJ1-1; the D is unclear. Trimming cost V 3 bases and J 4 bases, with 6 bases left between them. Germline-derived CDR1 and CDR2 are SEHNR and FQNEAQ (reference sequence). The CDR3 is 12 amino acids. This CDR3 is CASSLTFTEAFF. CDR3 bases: TGTGCCAGCAGCTTGACATTCACTGAAGCTTTCTTT.

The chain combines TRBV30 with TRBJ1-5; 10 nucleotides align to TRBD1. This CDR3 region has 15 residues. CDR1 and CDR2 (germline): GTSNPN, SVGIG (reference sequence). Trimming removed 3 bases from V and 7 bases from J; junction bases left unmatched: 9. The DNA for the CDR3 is TGTGCCTGGAGCAAGACAGGGGGCATGGAGCAGCCCCAGCATTTT. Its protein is CAWSKTGGMEQPQHF.